This TCR beta chain was obtained from a study of T-cell reconstitution after alpha-beta-depleted transplantation in children. Findings and limits, study-wide: The study traced high day-60 TCRbeta diversity in some patients to surviving recipient T cells and thymic progenitors. There were reportedly several hundred expanded graft clones from which alpha-beta T cells came about two months after transplant. Newly produced T cells mostly provided counts and TCRbeta diversity after one year, as hyperexpanded clones declined.

In regard to this clonotype: The antigen is undetermined.

Germline values: CDR1 SGHRS, CDR2 YFSETQ. Trimming removed 6 bases from V and 2 bases from J, with 8 bases in between. The CDR3 length is 12 residues. The TCRbeta library was prepared with unique molecular identifiers. In TCRdb, the PCR reads were re-called with MiXCR into one record per CDR3 protein. This sample has about 1,000,000 distinct CDR3 sequences, with roughly 31% found just once. The source was PBMCs, mostly from graft donor cells, collected 360 days after TCRalphabeta/CD19-depleted stem cell transplant. This sequence originates from a boy under three years old who had a stem cell transplant for SCID, so the T cells may come from the graft donor. V usage is TRBV5-1 and J usage is TRBJ1-1, with D unresolved. CDR3 bases: TGCGCCAGCAAACGGCTTAACACTGAAGCTTTCTTT. This encodes CASKRLNTEAFF.